A selection of T cell receptor beta chains follows, all from one sample in a study of blood T cell repertoires in COVID-19. Assay: immunoSEQ multiplex PCR; the TCRdb copy retains only in-frame clones and omits some. In the table there are over 100,000 clones, 80% to 90% of which are singletons. Source material: peripheral blood. These receptors originate from a man aged 40-49 years with acute or convalescent COVID-19. CDR3s include the opening cysteine and the closing phenylalanine or tryptophan. A D gene is named only where the DNA matches it firmly. Not every row has a clone size; where given, it reads once, few, many or a size class.

TGTGCCAGCAAACTGACTAGCGGGAGGGCTCGGAATGAGCAGTTCTTC CASKLTSGRARNEQFF . TRBJ2-1 TRBV2 TRBD2
TGTGCCAGCAGCTTAGTCGGCTACGAGCAGTACTTC CASSLVGYEQYF . TRBJ2-7 TRBV7-2 .
TGTGCCAGCAGTCTCAACCGGGACACCCAAGGAGAGCAGTACTTC CASSLNRDTQGEQYF once TRBJ2-7 TRBV6-7 .
TGTGCCAGCTCTCCGCCGGGAGGGAGGAATTCACCCCTCCACTTT CASSPPGGRNSPLHF few TRBJ1-6 TRBV18 .
TGTGCCAGCAGTTTTCCCCCATCGGGACAGGGGCCCCTAGGGACCCAGCATTTT CASSFPPSGQGPLGTQHF . TRBJ1-5 TRBV28 TRBD1
TGTGCCAGCAGCTCCTGGGGGCGGGTAAACTCTGGAAACACCATATATTTT CASSSWGRVNSGNTIYF . TRBJ1-3 TRBV9 .
TGTGCCAGCAGACGACTAGCGGCCAGCTCCTACAATGAGCAGTTCTTC CASRRLAASSYNEQFF . TRBJ2-1 TRBV7-2 TRBD2
TGTGCCAGCAGTTTCTGGACAGTGAAGAGCAATCAGCCCCAGCATTTT CASSFWTVKSNQPQHF . TRBJ1-5 TRBV28 .
TGTGCCAGCAGAGTGGACAGGGGGGAGACCCAGTACTTC CASRVDRGETQYF . TRBJ2-5 TRBV2 TRBD1
TGCGCCAGCAGCCAGCCGGGACTAGCGGAACAAGAGACCCAGTACTTC CASSQPGLAEQETQYF . TRBJ2-5 TRBV4-1 TRBD2
TGTGCCAGCAGTTTCCCGGGACAGGGTTACGAGCAGTACTTC CASSFPGQGYEQYF once TRBJ2-7 TRBV6-6 TRBD1
TGTGCCAGCAGCTTTCGGGGGGGCGGTGAGACCCAGTACTTC CASSFRGGGETQYF . TRBJ2-5 TRBV11-2 TRBD2
TGCGCCAGCAGCTTGGGGACTAGCACCAATGAGCAGTTCTTC CASSLGTSTNEQFF . TRBJ2-1 TRBV5-1 TRBD2
TGCAGCGTTGCGGTCGGCAATCAGCCCCAGCATTTT CSVAVGNQPQHF . TRBJ1-5 TRBV29-1 .
TGCAGCGCCGGGACTAGCGGGAGGGAAACAGATACGCAGTATTTT CSAGTSGRETDTQYF . TRBJ2-3 TRBV29-1 TRBD2
TGCGCCAGCAGCTTGGGAACGGGAGACTACAATGAGCAGTTCTTC CASSLGTGDYNEQFF . TRBJ2-1 TRBV5-1 .
TGCGCCAGCAGCGAGGGTTTAGATTCACCCCTCCACTTT CASSEGLDSPLHF . TRBJ1-6 TRBV5-1 .
TGTGCCAGCAGTGCAACAGGGAATTCACCCCTCCACTTT CASSATGNSPLHF . TRBJ1-6 TRBV2 .
TGTGCCAGCAGTTCGGGACTGTCGAACACTGAAGCTTTCTTT CASSSGLSNTEAFF . TRBJ1-1 TRBV11-3 .
TGTGCCAGCAGCCGGACCGGGGGAGGCTCACCCCTCCACTTT CASSRTGGGSPLHF few TRBJ1-6 TRBV3-1/TRBV3-2 .
TGTGCCAGCAGGAGGGACAAGAACACTGAAGCTTTCTTT CASRRDKNTEAFF . TRBJ1-1 TRBV6-6 .
TGTGCCAGCTCTCTACAGGGGGCCGGTGGAAACACCATATATTTT CASSLQGAGGNTIYF . TRBJ1-3 TRBV18 TRBD1